This entry lists 9 T cell receptor beta chains sequenced from one sample in a study of T cells in tumors after PD-1 blockade (dated by TCRdb to the late 2010s). Library generation was performed with the immunoSEQ multiplex PCR assay. TCRdb retrieved this table from immuneACCESS and kept in-frame rearrangements only. Not all clones are present; in checked studies, unresolved V genes account for under half, and no reason is known for the remainder. Across this sample there are under 50,000 clones, with under 85% seen only once. The ten largest account for around 8.7% of the sample. The sample was PBMCs, taken before anti-PD-1 therapy. Source of these receptors: a human donor with advanced basal cell or squamous cell carcinoma (not recorded which).

V is TRBV3-1 (or the pseudogene TRBV3-2) and J is TRBJ2-6; D gene unclear. Trimming shortened V by 4 bases and J by 2 bases, and 0 bases separated the two germline ends. The germline V gene encodes CDR1 LGHDT and CDR2 YNNKEL (reference sequence). CDR3 length: 12 residues. CDR3 amino acids: CASSPGANVLTF. DNA of the CDR3: TGTGCCAGCAGCCCTGGGGCCAACGTCCTGACTTTC.

V is TRBV11-3 and J is TRBJ2-1; the D gene is possibly TRBD1 (5 bases). CDR3 length: 14 residues. The V end was cut by 4 bases, the J end by 5 bases, with 12 bases between. Germline values: CDR1 SGHNT, CDR2 YENEEA. As DNA, the CDR3 is TGTGCCAGCAGCTATGGGGCTGTAGACAATGAGCAGTTCTTC. Translating it yields CASSYGAVDNEQFF.

This chain uses TRBV25-1 with TRBJ1-6; D is unresolved. V dropped 4 bases and J dropped 7 bases, with 11 bases sitting between them. CDR3 length: 14 amino acids. Germline CDR1 and CDR2: MGHDK and SYGVNS. CDR3 coding DNA: TGTGCCAGCAGTGTAGGATCGCACAATTCACCCCTCCACTTT. Translated: CASSVGSHNSPLHF.

V and J are TRBV7-9 and TRBJ2-2; TRBD1 might be the D (5 bases). The V gene's germline CDR1 is SEHNR and CDR2 FQNEAQ (reference sequence). The length of the CDR3 is 16 residues. Trimming removed 5 bases at V and 6 bases at J, with 19 bases between. In DNA, the CDR3 is TGTGCCAGCAGCCGCGGACAAGGGGATGGATCCGGGGAGCTGTTTTTT. Protein: CASSRGQGDGSGELFF.

The V call is TRBV6-5, the J call TRBJ1-2; D is undetermined. The V gene lost 5 bases and the J gene lost 6 bases, with 13 bases spanning the gap. This CDR3 contains 13 residues. Germline CDR1 and CDR2: MNHEY and SVGAGI. CDR3 in amino acids: CASSRRLSHGYTF. For the CDR3, the DNA is TGTGCCAGCAGTCGCCGATTATCCCATGGCTACACCTTC.

The V gene is TRBV2, the J gene TRBJ2-7, with a possible D match to TRBD1 (5 bases). In germline, CDR1 is SNHLY, CDR2 FYNNEI. With 4 bases removed from V and 0 bases from J, the gap between germline ends came to 10 bases. The CDR3 covers 14 residues. The CDR3 nucleotides read TGTGCCAGCAGTGCAGGGTGGAGCTCCTACGAGCAGTACTTC. This translates into CASSAGWSSYEQYF.

The CDR3 coding sequence is TGTGCCAGCAGCTTGGTTGGGACAGGGAATTCACCCCTCCACTTT. This encodes CASSLVGTGNSPLHF. The chain has TRBV5-4 and TRBJ1-6; TRBD1 agrees at 9 bases. The CDR3 runs to 15 residues. The germline CDR1 and CDR2 sequences are SGHNT and YYREEE (reference sequence). V dropped 0 bases and J dropped 7; count of bases not matched to a gene: 2. The full variable domain, completed using reference TRBV5-4 and TRBJ1-6, is ETGVTQSPTHLIKTRGQQVTLRCSSQSGHNTVSWYQQALGQGPQFIFQYYREEENGRGNFPPRFSGLQFPNYSSELNVNALELDDSALYLCASSLVGTGNSPLHFGNGTRLTVT.

The chain carries TRBV20-1 and TRBJ2-1; D unresolved. V lost 5 bases and J 13 bases, leaving 15 bases between the germline ends. The germline V gene has CDR1 DFQATT and CDR2 SNEGSKA (reference sequence). The CDR3 runs 11 residues. Written as DNA, the CDR3 is TGCAGTGCTCAACTCCCTGATGGACAGTTCTTC. This translates into CSAQLPDGQFF.

DNA for the CDR3: TGCAGTGCTAGTACAGGGAGGGATACGCAGTATTTT. Its protein is CSASTGRDTQYF. The V call is TRBV20-1, the J call TRBJ2-3; D may match TRBD1 or TRBD2 (6 bases each). Trimming cost V 3 bases and J 6 bases, with 10 bases left between them. The CDR3 has 12 residues. Germline CDR1 DFQATT, CDR2 SNEGSKA (reference sequence).